This is a list of T cell receptor beta chains from one sample in a study of vaccination effects on CD4 cells after COVID-19. Their target antigens are unknown. Clones were sequenced by immunoSEQ multiplex PCR, and TCRdb holds only the in-frame ones, with some missing. The data contain tens of thousands of clones, around 77% of them singletons. The specimen was CD4+ T cells from PBMCs cultured without peptide, collected before COVID-19 vaccination. Receptors originate from a human donor who received a COVID-19 vaccine. Each CDR3 is given with its conserved first and last residue. The D gene is left open where the match is weak. For some rows the clone size is stated as once, few or many, or as a class when expanded; others skip it.

CDR3 protein: CASSAKRRANPEAFF; CDR3 DNA: TGTGCCAGCTCCGCTAAAAGGAGGGCGAACCCTGAAGCTTTCTTT; clone size: once; D gene: NA; CDR3 length: 15; J gene: TRBJ1-1; V gene: TRBV6-5
CDR3 protein: CASSTYTDTQYF; CDR3 DNA: TGTGCCAGCAGCACATACACAGATACGCAGTATTTT; clone size: NA; D gene: NA; CDR3 length: 12; J gene: TRBJ2-3; V gene: TRBV11-3
CDR3 protein: CSVSVAEGGYTF; CDR3 DNA: TGCAGCGTTTCTGTTGCAGAAGGGGGCTACACCTTC; clone size: NA; D gene: NA; CDR3 length: 12; J gene: TRBJ1-2; V gene: TRBV29-1
CDR3 protein: CASAYRDRGYGYTF; CDR3 DNA: TGTGCCAGCGCATACCGGGACAGGGGTTATGGCTACACCTTC; clone size: few; D gene: TRBD1; CDR3 length: 14; J gene: TRBJ1-2; V gene: TRBV6-5
CDR3 protein: CASRLMVAGVSGELFF; CDR3 DNA: TGTGCCAGCAGGCTGATGGTGGCGGGGGTGTCCGGGGAGCTGTTTTTT; clone size: NA; D gene: TRBD2; CDR3 length: 16; J gene: TRBJ2-2; V gene: TRBV5-4
CDR3 protein: CASSIAGSSSTDTQYF; CDR3 DNA: TGCGCCAGCAGCATCGCAGGGAGCTCTAGCACAGATACGCAGTATTTT; clone size: NA; D gene: NA; CDR3 length: 16; J gene: TRBJ2-3; V gene: TRBV5-1
CDR3 protein: CASSYLQTEAFF; CDR3 DNA: TGTGCCAGCAGTTATCTACAGACTGAAGCTTTCTTT; clone size: NA; D gene: NA; CDR3 length: 12; J gene: TRBJ1-1; V gene: TRBV6-6
CDR3 protein: CASRTQGTHGYTF; CDR3 DNA: TGTGCCAGCAGGACACAGGGGACGCATGGCTACACCTTC; clone size: NA; D gene: TRBD1; CDR3 length: 13; J gene: TRBJ1-2; V gene: TRBV2
CDR3 protein: CATRTQSSNYGYTF; CDR3 DNA: TGTGCCACCAGGACACAGAGTTCTAACTATGGCTACACCTTC; clone size: NA; D gene: NA; CDR3 length: 14; J gene: TRBJ1-2; V gene: TRBV15
CDR3 protein: CASSFHLAGGTDTQYF; CDR3 DNA: TGCGCCAGCAGCTTTCACCTAGCGGGGGGCACAGATACGCAGTATTTT; clone size: NA; D gene: TRBD2; CDR3 length: 16; J gene: TRBJ2-3; V gene: TRBV5-1
CDR3 protein: CATSDSDTIGNTIYF; CDR3 DNA: TGTGCCACCAGTGACTCCGACACCATCGGAAACACCATATATTTT; clone size: NA; D gene: NA; CDR3 length: 15; J gene: TRBJ1-3; V gene: TRBV24-1
CDR3 protein: CASSSYRGNTIYF; CDR3 DNA: TGTGCCAGCAGTTCCTATCGAGGAAACACCATATATTTT; clone size: NA; D gene: NA; CDR3 length: 13; J gene: TRBJ1-3; V gene: TRBV12-3/TRBV12-4
CDR3 protein: CASSYEQGVPQPQHF; CDR3 DNA: TGTGCCAGCAGTTACGAACAGGGGGTGCCTCAGCCCCAGCATTTT; clone size: NA; D gene: TRBD1; CDR3 length: 15; J gene: TRBJ1-5; V gene: TRBV6-2/TRBV6-3
CDR3 protein: CASSLGQVNQPQHF; CDR3 DNA: TGTGCCAGCAGCTTGGGACAGGTCAATCAGCCCCAGCATTTT; clone size: NA; D gene: NA; CDR3 length: 14; J gene: TRBJ1-5; V gene: TRBV5-6
CDR3 protein: CASSYSPGQETQYF; CDR3 DNA: TGTGCCAGCAGTTACTCCCCGGGCCAAGAGACCCAGTACTTC; clone size: once; D gene: NA; CDR3 length: 14; J gene: TRBJ2-5; V gene: TRBV6-6
CDR3 protein: CAGTSGSNQPQHF; CDR3 DNA: TGTGCCGGGACATCCGGCTCCAATCAGCCCCAGCATTTT; clone size: NA; D gene: NA; CDR3 length: 13; J gene: TRBJ1-5; V gene: TRBV30
CDR3 protein: CASSNQRRASPLHF; CDR3 DNA: TGTGCCAGCAGTAATCAACGAAGGGCGTCACCCCTCCACTTT; clone size: NA; D gene: NA; CDR3 length: 14; J gene: TRBJ1-6; V gene: TRBV2
CDR3 protein: CASSSDTNYGYTF; CDR3 DNA: TGCGCCAGCAGCTCGGACACGAACTATGGCTACACCTTC; clone size: NA; D gene: NA; CDR3 length: 13; J gene: TRBJ1-2; V gene: TRBV5-1
CDR3 protein: CASSLGTGEKLFF; CDR3 DNA: TGTGCCAGCAGTTTAGGGACCGGTGAAAAACTGTTTTTT; clone size: NA; D gene: NA; CDR3 length: 13; J gene: TRBJ1-4; V gene: TRBV12-3/TRBV12-4
CDR3 protein: CASSPRTGGASGELFF; CDR3 DNA: TGTGCCAGCTCACCTAGGACAGGGGGCGCGTCCGGGGAGCTGTTTTTT; clone size: NA; D gene: TRBD1; CDR3 length: 16; J gene: TRBJ2-2; V gene: TRBV18
CDR3 protein: CASSEGSMNTEAFF; CDR3 DNA: TGTGCCAGCAGTGAGGGCAGCATGAACACTGAAGCTTTCTTT; clone size: NA; D gene: NA; CDR3 length: 14; J gene: TRBJ1-1; V gene: TRBV6-1
CDR3 protein: CASSPTPTGEGGYTF; CDR3 DNA: TGTGCCAGCAGTCCCACCCCGACAGGCGAAGGAGGCTACACCTTC; clone size: NA; D gene: NA; CDR3 length: 15; J gene: TRBJ1-2; V gene: TRBV28
CDR3 protein: CASSQGRATTTEAFF; CDR3 DNA: TGTGCCAGCAGCCAAGGCAGGGCCACGACCACTGAAGCTTTCTTT; clone size: once; D gene: NA; CDR3 length: 15; J gene: TRBJ1-1; V gene: TRBV3-1/TRBV3-2
CDR3 protein: CASSPISGGESPGELFF; CDR3 DNA: TGTGCCAGCAGCCCCATAAGCGGAGGGGAGAGTCCGGGGGAGCTGTTTTTT; clone size: NA; D gene: NA; CDR3 length: 17; J gene: TRBJ2-2; V gene: TRBV7-3
CDR3 protein: CASSFRGTPLEAFF; CDR3 DNA: TGTGCCAGCAGCTTTCGGGGGACCCCCTTAGAAGCTTTCTTT; clone size: NA; D gene: NA; CDR3 length: 14; J gene: TRBJ1-1; V gene: TRBV7-9
CDR3 protein: CASSFQWADTQYF; CDR3 DNA: TGTGCCAGTAGTTTTCAATGGGCAGATACGCAGTATTTT; clone size: NA; D gene: NA; CDR3 length: 13; J gene: TRBJ2-3; V gene: TRBV19
CDR3 protein: CASSPPTGANEKLFF; CDR3 DNA: TGTGCCAGCAGTCCCCCGACAGGCGCTAATGAAAAACTGTTTTTT; clone size: NA; D gene: NA; CDR3 length: 15; J gene: TRBJ1-4; V gene: TRBV6-6